Each of the 20 T cell receptor beta chains below was sequenced from the same sample in a study of shared clonotypes between healthy human individuals. Profiling relied on immunoSEQ multiplex PCR, and the TCRdb table lists in-frame clones only, not all of them. The profile shows roughly 1,800,000 clones, about 95% of them singletons. CD45RO negativity and positive selection for CCR7 defined naive CD8 cells, a population that excluded terminally differentiated effector memory CD45RA+ cells. Sequenced: naive CD8+ T cells sorted from blood. The receptors were gathered from a man younger than 30 in good health.

The V gene is TRBV6-6, the J gene TRBJ1-2, with D possibly being TRBD1 (5 bases). V shed 2 bases and J shed 5 bases, with 9 bases lying between them. The germline gives CDR1 MNHNY, CDR2 SVGAGI (reference sequence). CDR3 length equals 13 residues. The CDR3 sequence: CASSYGGEYGYTF. CDR3 in DNA: TGTGCCAGCAGTTACGGGGGGGAATATGGCTACACCTTC.

This clone appeared once. V usage is TRBV9 and J usage is TRBJ1-5, with unresolved D. This CDR3 is 11 amino acids long. V was shortened by 8 bases and J by 7 bases, with 10 bases between the two germline ends. Germline CDR1 SGDLS, CDR2 YYNGEE. For the CDR3, the DNA is TGTGCCAGTACCCTTGGACAGCCCCAGCATTTT. The encoded protein is CASTLGQPQHF.

The CDR3 is CASSPPMTGVTGELFF. In DNA form, the CDR3 reads TGTGCCAGCAGCCCCCCGATGACAGGGGTTACCGGGGAGCTGTTTTTT. The chain is built from TRBV7-9 and TRBJ2-2; 8 nucleotides agree with TRBD1. CDR1 is SEHNR, CDR2 FQNEAQ, per germline (reference sequence). The CDR3 has 16 residues. V lost 5 bases and J lost 5; bases outside the gene matches: 10.

The J gene is TRBJ2-1, the V gene TRBV7-9; 11 nucleotides align to TRBD2. The V and J ends lost 3 bases and 8 bases, in that order; junction bases with no gene match: 6. The length of the CDR3 is 15 residues. Germline loops: CDR1 SEHNR, CDR2 FQNEAQ (reference sequence). DNA for the CDR3: TGTGCCAGCAGCTTCCTAGCGGGAGGAACCCATGAGCAGTTCTTC. It is translated as CASSFLAGGTHEQFF. The whole variable domain, filled in from reference TRBV7-9 and TRBJ2-1, reads DTGVSQNPRHKITKRGQNVTFRCDPISEHNRLYWYRQTLGQGPEFLTYFQNEAQLEKSRLLSDRFSAERPKGSFSTLEIQRTEQGDSAMYLCASSFLAGGTHEQFFGPGTRLTVL.

This clone has more than one count but fewer than ten. This chain uses TRBV4-1 with TRBJ2-1; no clear D gene. Trimming removed 4 bases from V and 7 bases from J, with 11 bases in between. The CDR3 is made up of 13 amino acids. The germline gives CDR1 MGHRA, CDR2 YSYEKL. The CDR3 DNA is TGCGCCAGCAGCCCGGGTAAACGGAATGAGCAGTTCTTC. This codes for CASSPGKRNEQFF.

The chain combines TRBV6-5 with TRBJ2-7; 13 positions agree with TRBD2. Losses at the gene ends were 2 bases for V and 2 bases for J; bases not matched to a gene: 3. The CDR3 extends over 16 amino acids. The germline V gene encodes CDR1 MNHEY and CDR2 SVGAGI. CDR3 protein: CASSYATSGGAYEQYF. DNA of the CDR3: TGTGCCAGCAGTTACGCAACTAGCGGGGGGGCCTACGAGCAGTACTTC.

This clone was observed once. J is TRBJ1-2 and V is TRBV2, with D tentatively TRBD1 (6 bases). Germline CDR1 SNHLY, CDR2 FYNNEI. Trimming shortened V by 3 bases and J by 4 bases, and 18 bases separated the two germline ends. CDR3 size: 16 residues. The DNA for the CDR3 is TGTGCCAGCAGTGAGGGGTGGGGGGCCCCAGGCTATGGCTACACCTTC. This translates into CASSEGWGAPGYGYTF.

This clone was observed a single time. V and J are TRBV6-5 and TRBJ2-1, with D perhaps matching TRBD1 (6 bases). This CDR3 has 14 residues. Trimming stripped 7 bases from V and 0 bases from J, with 10 bases between. Germline V lookup: CDR1 MNHEY, CDR2 SVGAGI. The CDR3 spells CASTLTGSYNEQFF. CDR3 in DNA: TGTGCCAGCACCCTGACAGGCTCCTACAATGAGCAGTTCTTC.

V usage is TRBV2 and J usage is TRBJ1-2, with D maybe TRBD1 (5 bases). CDR1 is SNHLY, CDR2 FYNNEI, per germline. This CDR3 is built from 13 residues. V lost 7 bases and J lost 7, with 16 bases in between. The CDR3 loop is CASKGQGIGGYTF. CDR3 in DNA: TGTGCCAGCAAGGGGCAAGGCATTGGTGGCTACACCTTC.

The J gene is TRBJ1-4, the V gene TRBV29-1, with no clear D. This CDR3 contains 12 residues. In germline, CDR1 is SQVTM, CDR2 ANQGSEA. V gave up 4 bases and J gave up 12 bases, with 15 bases separating them. CDR3 nucleotide sequence: TGCAGCGTTGCGGCTGATCCGGTTCAACTGTTTTTT. This translates into CSVAADPVQLFF.

This clone was found once. Other DNA sequences in this sample translate to the same CDR3. The genes are TRBV2 and TRBJ1-1; D gene unclear. V lost 3 bases, J lost 2 bases, and 1 base lay in between. CDR3 length: 11 residues. Germline-derived CDR1 and CDR2 are SNHLY and FYNNEI. In DNA, the CDR3 is TGTGCCAGCAGTGACAACACTGAAGCTTTCTTT. This encodes CASSDNTEAFF.

This rearrangement joins TRBV10-3 to TRBJ2-3; D gene unclear. Trimming shortened V by 2 bases and J by 1 base, and 13 bases separated the two germline ends. Germline V CDR1 and CDR2: ENHRY, SYGVKD. The CDR3 has 16 amino acids. The CDR3: CAISEIVLRGTDTQYF. CDR3 DNA: TGTGCCATCAGTGAGATCGTACTAAGGGGCACAGATACGCAGTATTTT.

V gene TRBV19 combines with J gene TRBJ2-7; 10 bases agree with TRBD1. The trim removed 5 bases at V and 3 bases at J, leaving 10 bases unmatched. The CDR3 length is 16 residues. CDR1 is LNHDA and CDR2 is SQIVND in the germline V gene (reference sequence). CDR3 in DNA: TGTGCCAGTAGTGCAGCGTCGTGGACAGGGGGCTACGAGCAGTACTTC. It is translated as CASSAASWTGGYEQYF.

This clone was seen once. The chain is built from TRBV9 and TRBJ2-7, with 9 bases lining up with TRBD1. The CDR3 extends over 16 amino acids. Germline CDR1 SGDLS, CDR2 YYNGEE. V lost 0 bases to trimming and J lost 5 bases; unmatched junction nucleotides: 9. CDR3 bases: TGTGCCAGCAGCGTAGGAGACAGGGGGTCCCACCACGAGCAGTACTTC. This codes for CASSVGDRGSHHEQYF.

The rearrangement joins TRBV10-3 to TRBJ2-7; maybe TRBD1 (5 bases). Germline CDR1 ENHRY, CDR2 SYGVKD. This CDR3 spans 15 amino acids. V shed 7 bases and J shed 4 bases, with 20 bases lying between them. This CDR3 reads CAIMNVAGLVYEQYF. The CDR3, as DNA: TGTGCCATCATGAACGTCGCAGGGCTCGTTTACGAGCAGTACTTC.

The chain has TRBV5-4 and TRBJ1-2, with a possible D match to TRBD1 (5 bases). Germline V gene sequence: CDR1 SGHNT, CDR2 YYREEE (reference sequence). The CDR3 consists of 15 residues. Deletions cut 4 bases from V and 0 bases from J, with 13 bases between. The CDR3 is CASSKGLQANYGYTF. The CDR3 coding sequence is TGTGCCAGCAGCAAGGGACTCCAAGCTAACTATGGCTACACCTTC.

This sequence joins TRBV4-1 and TRBJ2-7; TRBD2 aligns across 12 bases. J gave up 1 base and V 0 bases, and 4 bases lay outside the gene matches. Germline V gene lookup returns CDR1 MGHRA and CDR2 YSYEKL. The CDR3 totals 17 residues. As DNA, the CDR3 is TGCGCCAGCAGCCAAGATGGGCTAGCGGGGGGGTCCTACGAGCAGTACTTC. As protein: CASSQDGLAGGSYEQYF.

The chain uses TRBV5-1 and TRBJ1-1; 7 nucleotides line up with TRBD1. Germline loops: CDR1 SGHRS, CDR2 YFSETQ. V shed 3 bases, J shed 6 bases, and the junction held 2 bases outside the gene matches. The CDR3 length is 12 residues. The DNA for the CDR3 is TGCGCCAGCAGCTGGGGGACAGCTGAAGCTTTCTTT. Its protein product is CASSWGTAEAFF.

The CDR3 DNA follows: TGTGCCAGCAGTCACCCTAGGGACAGGGGCTATAATTCACCCCTCCACTTT. Encoded protein: CASSHPRDRGYNSPLHF. The chain employs TRBV28 and TRBJ1-6; 10 bases agree with TRBD1. The CDR3 extends over 17 amino acids. Germline V gene data show CDR1 as MDHEN and CDR2 as SYDVKM. After removal of 5 bases from V and 3 bases from J, the junction contained 7 bases not matched to a gene.

This chain joins TRBV27 and TRBJ2-5; D may be TRBD1 (6 bases). V lost 5 bases and J lost 5, with 21 bases in between. CDR3 length: 16 residues. Germline CDR1 is MNHEY and CDR2 is SMNVEV (reference sequence). The CDR3 region has the DNA TGTGCCAGCAGTATGACACCGGGACACCTCTGGGAGACCCAGTACTTC. This codes for CASSMTPGHLWETQYF.